This TCR beta chain was sequenced in a study of T cells in Graves' hyperthyroidism and ophthalmopathy. The investigators amplified TCR beta CDR3 regions from RNA transcripts. RT-PCR in the first round (using the HTBI primer set) targeted the TCR CDR3. One entry per CDR3 protein, called by TCRdb with MiXCR from the multiplex PCR reads. The data contain 450,000 to 700,000 distinct CDR3 sequences, approximately 44% of them singletons. This CDR3 contains 15 residues. The V segment lost 5 bases and the J segment 5 bases; nucleotides outside the gene matches: 11. Per germline, CDR1 SNHLY and CDR2 FYNNEI. Clinical symptoms, serum thyroxine and TRAb, thyroid ultrasound and orbital computed tomography together formed the diagnostic basis. This clonotype occurred a few times.

Sequenced sample: peripheral blood or thyroid tissue (not recorded which). V is TRBV2 and J is TRBJ1-2; 7 bases are shared with TRBD1. This clonotype was sampled from a woman between 18 and 29 years old with Graves' hyperthyroidism. The CDR3 nucleotides are TGTGCCAGCAGTACCGGGACAGCATATGGGTATGGCTACACCTTC. Its translation: CASSTGTAYGYGYTF. The full variable domain, rest sourced from reference TRBV2 and TRBJ1-2, is EPEVTQTPSHQVTQMGQEVILRCVPISNHLYFYWYRQILGQKVEFLVSFYNNEISEKSEIFDDQFSVERPDGSNFTLKIRSTKLEDSAMYFCASSTGTAYGYGYTFGSGTRLTVV.